The clone carrying this T cell receptor beta chain has a single count. Its antigen is still unknown. Germline assignment: CDR1 SGHKS and CDR2 YYEKEE (reference sequence). There are 18 residues in the CDR3. J gave up 5 bases and V 7 bases, and 22 bases lay outside the gene matches. Arm-PCR of CDR3 regions with iRepertoire HTBI primers generated TCR beta libraries. TCRdb passed the multiplex PCR reads through MiXCR, listing each CDR3 protein once. This sample has 360,000 or so distinct CDR3 sequences, with roughly 25% found just once. The sample comes from a study of regulatory T cells in long-lasting Graves disease. Study-level findings and limits: Reduced TCR diversity was observed in persistent Graves' patients versus newly diagnosed patients.

The time point: persistent/refractory GD, antithyroid drugs over 5 years with positive TRAb. After RNA was extracted from PBMCs, the TCR library was made from it. The source is a woman aged 40 to 55 with Graves disease. The sequences come from peripheral blood mononuclear cells (PBMCs), collected when the disease was refractory, from a patient treated with antithyroid drugs. The rearrangement joins TRBV5-5 to TRBJ2-7; 9 nucleotides line up with TRBD2. The CDR3 region has the DNA TGTGCCAGCTCTGCTTCGGCGGGGGGGATATTAAGGTTCCACGAGCAGTACTTC. As protein: CASSASAGGILRFHEQYF.